The T cell receptor beta chain described here comes from a study of blood T cell repertoires in COVID-19. Repertoires were generated with immunoSEQ multiplex PCR, while TCRdb's copy carries only in-frame clones and drops some. The sample has some 120,000 clones; around nine tenths are singletons. This TCR was sampled from a man aged 45-65 years with active COVID-19. The sequenced sample was peripheral blood.

The CDR3 loop is CATSPAGVAYNEQFF. Written as DNA, the CDR3 is TGTGCCACCAGCCCAGCGGGGGTTGCCTACAATGAGCAGTTCTTC. The chain couples TRBV24-1 to TRBJ2-1, with 8 nucleotides matching TRBD2. This CDR3 spans 15 amino acids. The V segment lost 7 bases and the J segment 2 bases; nucleotides outside the gene matches: 6. Germline CDR1 reads KGHDR; CDR2 reads SFDVKD.